The source of this T cell receptor (beta chain) is a study of T cell clusters in autoimmune cytopenias. Across the study: Per sample, median TRB depth was around 51,000 reads, yielding a median about 2,400 distinct clonotypes.

TRB amplification used roughly 250 ng of peripheral blood genomic DNA. Multiplex touch-down PCR amplified TRB using TRB-A and TRB-B pools in one tube. From the multiplex PCR reads, TCRdb lists one entry per CDR3 protein and no DNA. Its listing shows thousands of distinct CDR3 sequences. Study outcomes and limitations: TRB repertoire shifts in secondary cytopenia and chronic lymphocytic leukemia mostly reflected lymphoma, not autoimmunity.

This CDR3 region has 11 residues. This clonotype shows up as medium-sized (0.01 to 0.1%) by frequency. Antigen: not known. Material for sequencing was peripheral blood. This TCR came from a human donor with an autoimmune cytopenia or autoimmune hepatitis (not recorded which). The V and J genes are TRBV12-3 or TRBV12-4 and TRBJ2-7. CDR3 residues: CASSVGFEQYF.